The present T cell receptor beta chain was sequenced within a study of T cells in Graves' hyperthyroidism and ophthalmopathy. Notes on the study in general: Ophthalmopathy, which appeared later, was predicted by the model a median 6.5 months before onset.

As to this clonotype: Its antigen is not identified.

A lack of ophthalmopathy progression within 18 months defined stable Graves' hyperthyroidism. Authors of the study amplified TCR beta CDR3 regions from RNA transcripts. The study used the HTBI primer set for a first-round RT-PCR of the TCR CDR3. A single record per CDR3 protein comes from TCRdb applying MiXCR to the multiplex PCR reads. The top ten hold roughly 31% of the sample, which has about 320,000 distinct CDR3 sequences, roughly 15% seen once. The J segment lost 2 bases and the V segment lost 6 bases, leaving 7 bases of the junction unmatched. Germline lookup yields CDR1 MDHEN and CDR2 SYDVKM. This CDR3 is 15 amino acids long.

The chain links TRBV28 to TRBJ2-3; TRBD2 agrees at 8 bases. The sequencing input was blood. The TCR was taken from a young man with Graves' hyperthyroidism. The CDR3 DNA reads TGTGCCAGCAGCCTCCTACTAGCGGCCACAGATACGCAGTATTTT. Amino acid sequence: CASSLLLAATDTQYF.